Detailed here is one T cell receptor (beta chain). There is no known antigen for this receptor. Qualities for individual bases were not recorded, and no much larger clone is one base off. These data are taken from a study of Ad26.COV2.S vaccination and SARS-CoV-2 variants (dated by TCRdb to the early 2020s). With respect to the entire study: Donors in the vaccine arm were drawn from COV1001, a phase I-IIa trial of Ad26.COV2.S in healthy adults that was multicentre, randomized, double-blind and placebo-controlled. Ad26.COV2.S was administered intramuscularly at a dose of 5x10^10 or 1x10^11 viral particles, either as one shot or as two shots given 56 days apart. Sequencing of the TCRbeta repertoire served to evaluate the specificity and breadth of SARS-CoV-2-reactive T cell receptors following Ad26.COV2.S vaccination. A total of around 32 samples were included in the TCR-sequenced set, comprising 19 Ad26.COV2.S vaccine recipients, 5 placebo recipients and 8 SARS-CoV-2 convalescent individuals. Participants in the trial were split at random into five groups of five each, receiving low-dose or high-dose Ad26.COV2.S once or twice, or else placebo on both occasions. Investigators remained blinded to trial group allocation during experiments and outcome assessment.

What this sample's treatment or condition label stands for: some 19 received Ad26.COV2.S at low or high dose, single or two shots; several received placebo; per-sample allocation not given. For vaccine and placebo recipients, the sequenced repertoires came from samples collected on day 63 after the first injection. In Cohort 1b, 20 to 25 adults aged 18-55 years were enrolled at a single site in Boston, USA, between 29 July and 7 August 2020. Ad26.COV2.S was a replication-incompetent adenovirus type 26 vector that expressed a prefusion-stabilized SARS-CoV-2 spike protein derived from the original Wuhan strain. TCRbeta CDR3 regions were sequenced with the immunoSEQ Assay. After extraction, genomic DNA underwent amplification by bias-controlled multiplex PCR, followed by high-throughput sequencing. The study's own analysis went as follows. To quantify the absolute abundance of every unique TCRbeta CDR3 region, sequences were collapsed and filtered. T cell fraction was estimated by normalizing TCRbeta template counts to usable DNA, which was measured by amplifying reference genes present in all nucleated cells. Repertoire TCRs were annotated as SARS-CoV-2-specific when V gene, CDR3 amino acid sequence and J gene were exactly matched to a known reactive TCR set. The reference SARS-CoV-2 TCR set came from MIRA and was filtered for enrichment in COVID-19-positive ImmuneCODE repertoires, removing public or cross-reactive TCRs. Using the MIRA antigens, annotated TCRs were further analysed by specific ORF or by position within an ORF. Depth was the summed frequency of annotated unique rearrangements, while breadth was defined as annotated unique rearrangements over total unique productive rearrangements. Two-sided Wilcoxon rank-sum tests were used to compare TCR breadth between groups. Here the immuneACCESS table is served through TCRdb, limited to in-frame sequences with V and J called. Missing clones are a known gap in these copies; in checked studies unresolved V genes cover under half, and the rest lacks a known reason. V and J calls plus clone size are reproduced from that table; the DNA served to infer D and trimming. The sample profile shows 300,000 to 400,000 clones; 85% to 90% of them were found once. More than 1.5% of the sample is taken by the ten largest.

Taken from cysteine to phenylalanine, the CDR3 has 14 residues. Only the CDR3 DNA stays, 42 bases, in frame from base 1. Trimming accounts for 5 bases at V and 8 bases at J, while the number of junction bases matched to no gene is 7. In the germline V gene, CDR1 corresponds to SGHAT and CDR2 to FQNNGV. What the authors observed across the whole study: Spike-specific TCR breadth was higher in Ad26.COV2.S recipients than in placebo recipients (P = 0.0014). Non-spike TCR breadth was comparable between vaccine and placebo recipients, consistent with the vaccine containing only spike. Comparing responses between vaccine doses or regimens was not something the study was powered to do. After vaccination, spike-specific CD8+ and CD4+ T cell responses were reported to show substantial breadth. According to the authors, total T cell responses may have been underestimated by the TCR breadth and depth analyses.

The sequence derives from a person aged 18-60 years who received the Ad26.COV2.S COVID-19 vaccine or a placebo. Sequenced here: peripheral blood, sampled in a trial of Ad26.COV2.S vaccine versus placebo. The chain was built from TRBV11-2 and TRBJ2-1, with 9 junctional bases fitting TRBD1. The DNA sequence is as follows: TGTGCCAGCAGCACCGGGACAGGGCTCCATGAGCAGTTCTTC. This sequence encodes CASSTGTGLHEQFF. When the CDR3 is completed using the reference TRBV11-2 and TRBJ2-1 genes on either side, the full variable domain is EAGVAQSPRYKIIEKRQSVAFWCNPISGHATLYWYQQILGQGPKLLIQFQNNGVVDDSQLPKDRFSAERLKGVDSTLKIQPAKLEDSAVYLCASSTGTGLHEQFFGPGTRLTVL.